The 8 T cell receptor beta chains reported below all come from one sample, sequenced in a study of beta chain features in type 1 diabetes. Study-level points and caveats: When Type 1 diabetes patients were examined, their TCRB CDR3s proved moderately but significantly shorter in all four CD4+ subsets.

Reverse transcribing all isolated RNA meant expressed TCRB transcripts were sequenced. Libraries were prepared by immunoSEQ multiplex PCR; TCRdb keeps only in-frame clonotypes and omits some of them. The data show some 640,000 clones, over 13% seen once. For these TCRs, the target antigens are not known. Sequencing was performed on naive CD4+ T cells from blood. The receptors here all came from a man aged 18 to 30 with type 1 diabetes.

This chain joins TRBV27 and TRBJ1-1; no clear D. The CDR3 totals 13 residues. Germline CDR1 MNHEY, CDR2 SMNVEV (reference sequence). With 5 bases removed from V and 5 bases from J, the gap between germline ends came to 12 bases. The CDR3 sequence: CASSPRSVTEAFF. CDR3 sequence (DNA): TGTGCCAGCAGTCCGCGCTCGGTGACTGAAGCTTTCTTT.

This clone has more than one count but fewer than ten. The V call is TRBV6-1, the J call TRBJ2-5; 10 bases map to TRBD2. The germline CDR1 and CDR2 sequences are MNHNS and SASEGT. Trimming at V came to 3 bases and at J to 2 bases, leaving 3 bases not matched to a gene. The CDR3 length is 15 residues. The CDR3 loop is CASSDSTSGQETQYF. CDR3 sequence (DNA): TGTGCCAGCAGTGATTCGACTAGCGGGCAAGAGACCCAGTACTTC.

The chain combines TRBV7-2 with TRBJ1-5; 7 bases fit TRBD1. The CDR3 covers 15 residues. Looked up from germline, CDR1 is SGHTA and CDR2 is FQGNSA. V was pared by 2 bases and J by 7 bases, with 8 bases of the junction left unmatched. CDR3 in DNA: TGTGCCAGCAGCTTACCGACAGGGCTATTGCAGCCCCAGCATTTT. Translated: CASSLPTGLLQPQHF.

The V gene is TRBV29-1, the J gene TRBJ1-2; no definite D call. V lost 4 bases and J 7 bases, leaving 10 bases between the germline ends. The CDR3 extends over 11 amino acids. Germline CDR1 reads SQVTM; CDR2 reads ANQGSEA. DNA of the CDR3: TGCAGCGTTGGACAACCTGGTGGCTACACCTTC. Protein product: CSVGQPGGYTF.

V gene TRBV15 combines with J gene TRBJ2-5, with D tentatively TRBD1 or TRBD2 (5 bases each). Germline values: CDR1 LNHNV, CDR2 YYDKDF (reference sequence). With 8 bases removed from V and 6 bases from J, the gap between germline ends came to 16 bases. The CDR3 spans 13 residues. CDR3 nucleotides: TGTGCCACCCGGGACGGTGGGCGTCAGACCCAGTACTTC. It is translated as CATRDGGRQTQYF.

This clone appeared a few times. The rearrangement joins TRBV6-6 to TRBJ2-1; D might be TRBD1 (5 bases). V lost 2 bases and J lost 13, with 6 bases in between. Germline CDR1 MNHNY, CDR2 SVGAGI (reference sequence). The CDR3 is 10 residues long. CDR3 amino acids: CASSYGAQFF. As DNA, the CDR3 is TGTGCCAGCAGTTACGGGGCTCAGTTCTTC.

The sample holds a few counts of this clone. This chain connects TRBV29-1 to TRBJ2-1; D unresolved. The CDR3 has 13 amino acids. V lost 7 bases and J lost 2, with 12 bases in between. Germline V gene data show CDR1 as SQVTM and CDR2 as ANQGSEA. CDR3 sequence (DNA): TGCAGCGATGGACCAGCAACCTACAATGAGCAGTTCTTC. Protein product: CSDGPATYNEQFF.

The chain is built from TRBV4-2 and TRBJ1-1, with 7 positions matching TRBD1. The germline V gene has CDR1 LGHNA and CDR2 YNFKEQ. The CDR3 runs 16 residues. The ends lost 2 bases at V and 5 bases at J; junction bases unmatched: 11. The CDR3 DNA follows: TGTGCCAGCAGCCAACTATTAGGGGGCGATTGGACTGAAGCTTTCTTT. It translates to CASSQLLGGDWTEAFF.